This record covers a single TCR beta chain. The antigen remains unidentified. The data belong to a study of response to subunit inactivated influenza vaccine. Study observations and caveats: It was suggested by the authors that few new T cells are recruited by each seasonal influenza vaccination.

J was trimmed by 3 bases and V by 3 bases; bases with no gene match: 8. Germline-derived CDR1 and CDR2 are MDHEN and SYDVKM. This CDR3 is 16 amino acids long. TCRdb re-analysed the RT-PCR reads in MiXCR, keeping a single row per CDR3 protein. The top ten clones hold about 9.4% of a sample with around 530,000 distinct CDR3 sequences, about an eighth of them seen once. This chain uses TRBV28 with TRBJ1-2, with TRBD1 matching over 9 bases. This receptor was identified in a man in his fifties or sixties who received an inactivated influenza vaccine. The source material was PBMCs from blood, sampled on the day of vaccination. CDR3 bases: TGTGCCAGCAGTTTCCTGGGACAGGGAATTGACTATGGCTACACCTTC. Encoded protein: CASSFLGQGIDYGYTF.